Included here is one TCR beta chain sequence, with context. CDR1 MGHRA and CDR2 YSYEKL come from the germline V gene. Deletions cut 5 bases from V and 5 bases from J, with 19 bases between. The CDR3 totals 16 residues. This sample is drawn from a study of cytomegalovirus exposure and HLA in healthy donors. PCR used 60 Vbeta primers and 13 Jbeta primers. TCRdb's table, derived via immunoSEQ multiplex PCR, lists solely in-frame clones and lacks some. Altogether approximately 210,000 clones are present, over 75% being singletons, with the ten largest covering approximately 1.8%. The receptor was isolated from a young man in good health and CMV-seronegative. This rearrangement joins TRBV4-1 to TRBJ1-5; D possibly corresponds to TRBD1 (6 bases). The material sequenced was PBMCs. In DNA form, the CDR3 reads TGCGCCAGCAGCTCAGGGGATGGGGGGGAGTATCAGCCCCAGCATTTT. Amino acid sequence: CASSSGDGGEYQPQHF.